The TCR beta chain under discussion was sequenced for a study of T cell responses to AZD1222 COVID-19 vaccine. Assay used: immunoSEQ multiplex PCR; TCRdb lists only in-frame clones, some missing. The sample holds 110,000 or so clones, roughly nine tenths seen once. Note on this clone: Its antigen remains unidentified.

Study results and caveats: Increased Spike-specific TCR breadth and depth were observed after two AZD1222 doses.

The CDR3 contains 17 residues. The germline V gene encodes CDR1 MGHRA and CDR2 YSYEKL. With V trimmed by 1 base and J by 5 bases, 10 bases remained unmatched. The receptor was derived from an adult in good health. J is TRBJ2-3 and V is TRBV4-1, with 9 bases that match TRBD2. Sequencing was performed on peripheral blood, taken on day 0 of MenACWY control vaccination. The CDR3 protein is CASSQVIAGVAGDTQYF. The CDR3 nucleotides are TGCGCCAGCAGCCAAGTCATAGCGGGGGTGGCGGGAGATACGCAGTATTTT.